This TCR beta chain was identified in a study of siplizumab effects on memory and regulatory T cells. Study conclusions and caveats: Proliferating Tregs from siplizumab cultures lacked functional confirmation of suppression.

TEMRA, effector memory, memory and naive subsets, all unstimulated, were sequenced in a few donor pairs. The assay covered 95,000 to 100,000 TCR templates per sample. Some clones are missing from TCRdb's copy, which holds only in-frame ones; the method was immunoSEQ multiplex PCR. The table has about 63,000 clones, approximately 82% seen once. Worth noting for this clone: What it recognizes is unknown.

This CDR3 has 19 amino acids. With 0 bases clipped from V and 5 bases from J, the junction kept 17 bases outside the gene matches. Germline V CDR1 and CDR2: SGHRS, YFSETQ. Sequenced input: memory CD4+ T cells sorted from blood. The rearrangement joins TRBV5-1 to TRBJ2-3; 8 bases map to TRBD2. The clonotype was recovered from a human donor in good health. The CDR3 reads CASSLEYLPVGRVGDTQYF. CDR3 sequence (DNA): TGCGCCAGCAGCTTGGAGTACCTCCCAGTCGGGAGGGTGGGAGATACGCAGTATTTT.